Presented here are 14 T cell receptor beta chains from one specimen sequenced in a study of cytomegalovirus exposure and HLA in healthy donors. PCR employed 60 Vbeta and 13 Jbeta primers. TCRdb's copy holds only in-frame clones and misses some; the assay was immunoSEQ multiplex PCR. Here the sample spans around 150,000 clones, roughly 84% being singletons. The specimen was PBMCs. The source is a man between 18 and 35 years old in good health and CMV-seropositive.

The rearrangement uses TRBV7-2 and TRBJ2-7; a weak D match, TRBD1 (8 bases). This CDR3 has 16 residues. Germline V CDR1 and CDR2: SGHTA, FQGNSA. Between the trimmed V and J ends, which lost 8 bases and 2 bases, there was a span of 22 bases. The CDR3 nucleotides read TGTGCCAGCGGCCATCGACAGGGGAGGGTCACCTACGAGCAGTACTTC. It yields the protein CASGHRQGRVTYEQYF.

This sequence joins TRBV5-1 and TRBJ2-3; 15 bases agree with TRBD2. The CDR3 has 16 amino acids. Germline-derived CDR1 and CDR2 are SGHRS and YFSETQ. V dropped 4 bases and J dropped 4; count of bases not matched to a gene: 4. The CDR3 region is CASSTGTSGGSDTQYF. CDR3 sequence (DNA): TGCGCCAGCAGCACAGGGACTAGCGGGGGGTCAGATACGCAGTATTTT.

The V call is TRBV27, the J call TRBJ1-2; D is uncertain. V dropped 5 bases and J dropped 2 bases, with 9 bases sitting between them. The CDR3 runs to 13 residues. The germline gives CDR1 MNHEY, CDR2 SMNVEV (reference sequence). CDR3 loop: CASSNMNNYGYTF. The CDR3 DNA reads TGTGCCAGCAGTAACATGAACAACTATGGCTACACCTTC.

The chain recombines TRBV5-1 with TRBJ2-2; TRBD2 might be the D (7 bases). Germline CDR1 is SGHRS and CDR2 is YFSETQ. V lost 2 bases, J lost 2 bases, and 13 bases lay in between. The CDR3 spans 16 residues. The CDR3 is CASSLNGGLNTGELFF. The CDR3 bases are TGCGCCAGCAGCTTAAACGGGGGGCTTAACACCGGGGAGCTGTTTTTT.

The chain combines TRBV19 with TRBJ1-4; TRBD1 matches 7 bases. CDR3 length: 18 residues. The V and J ends lost 5 bases and 1 base, in that order; junction bases with no gene match: 13. The germline CDR1 and CDR2 sequences are LNHDA and SQIVND (reference sequence). This chain's CDR3 is CASSPGQESWRTNEKLFF. DNA of the CDR3: TGTGCCAGTAGTCCTGGACAGGAGTCTTGGCGAACTAATGAAAAACTGTTTTTT. Supplemented by reference TRBV19 and TRBJ1-4, the full variable domain reads DGGITQSPKYLFRKEGQNVTLSCEQNLNHDAMYWYRQDPGQGLRLIYYSQIVNDFQKGDIAEGYSVSREKKESFPLTVTSAQKNPTAFYLCASSPGQESWRTNEKLFFGSGTQLSVL.

This sequence joins TRBV4-3 and TRBJ2-5, with a possible D match to TRBD1 (5 bases). The ends were cut back, 0 bases at V and 1 base at J, with 12 bases in the middle. The CDR3 loop spans 16 amino acids. CDR1 LGHNA and CDR2 YSLEER come from the germline V gene. DNA for the CDR3: TGCGCCAGCAGCCAAGACGGGCAGGGATCCCAAGAGACCCAGTACTTC. This sequence encodes CASSQDGQGSQETQYF.

This chain uses TRBV4-3 with TRBJ2-3; 8 nucleotides agree with TRBD2. The length of the CDR3 is 16 residues. Germline lookup yields CDR1 LGHNA and CDR2 YSLEER. Unmatched junction bases numbered 5, after V lost 1 base and J lost 2 bases. The CDR3 sequence is CASSQGPGLDTDTQYF. The CDR3 DNA reads as TGCGCCAGCAGCCAAGGCCCGGGACTAGACACAGATACGCAGTATTTT.

The chain carries TRBV4-3 and TRBJ2-3; tentatively, D is TRBD2 (5 bases). Trimming left V 4 bases short and J 0 bases short, with 11 bases between. Germline V gives CDR1 LGHNA, CDR2 YSLEER. The CDR3 contains 15 residues. CDR3 coding DNA: TGCGCCAGCAGCCTGGAGGCGCGGAGCACAGATACGCAGTATTTT. This translates into CASSLEARSTDTQYF.

DNA of the CDR3: TGTGCCATCAGTCGGGGGGGAGCCCGAGATACGCAGTATTTT. Translated, it gives CAISRGGARDTQYF. The chain is built from TRBV10-3 and TRBJ2-3, with 8 nucleotides matching TRBD2. Germline V CDR1 and CDR2: ENHRY, SYGVKD. This CDR3 spans 14 amino acids. V shed 5 bases and J 5 bases; nucleotides not matched to a gene: 6.

The chain has TRBV2 and TRBJ1-4; D is perhaps TRBD1 (5 bases). Germline-derived CDR1 and CDR2 are SNHLY and FYNNEI. Trimming left V 8 bases short and J 8 bases short, with 18 bases between. CDR3 length: 14 amino acids. CDR3 protein: CASLQGLLDEKLFF. The DNA of the CDR3 is TGTGCCAGCCTCCAGGGACTCCTGGACGAAAAACTGTTTTTT.

This chain uses TRBV15 with TRBJ2-1, with a possible D match to TRBD2 (5 bases). Germline CDR1 reads LNHNV; CDR2 reads YYDKDF (reference sequence). CDR3 size: 15 residues. With 0 bases removed from V and 7 bases from J, the gap between germline ends came to 13 bases. The CDR3 is CATSRDPTGKNEQFF. The CDR3 region has the DNA TGTGCCACCAGCAGAGACCCGACGGGGAAGAATGAGCAGTTCTTC.

J is TRBJ2-5 and V is TRBV6-6; maybe TRBD1 (5 bases). Deletions cut 6 bases from V and 2 bases from J, with 10 bases between. The CDR3 loop spans 13 amino acids. Germline V gene data show CDR1 as MNHNY and CDR2 as SVGAGI (reference sequence). CDR3 amino acids: CASRLWTQETQYF. The DNA for the CDR3 is TGTGCCAGCAGACTCTGGACACAAGAGACCCAGTACTTC.

This clone was found a few times. The chain uses TRBV6-4 and TRBJ1-4; 7 positions agree with TRBD1. Per the germline V gene, CDR1 is MRHNA and CDR2 is SNTAGT. Germline trimming cut 5 bases from V and 6 bases from J; bases unmatched to any gene: 12. The CDR3 covers 16 residues. This chain's CDR3 is CASSRSDRVLDEKLFF. In nucleotides, the CDR3 is TGTGCCAGCAGTCGCAGCGACAGGGTCTTGGATGAAAAACTGTTTTTT.

The chain combines TRBV21-1 with TRBJ2-3; TRBD2 reflects the table's D call only, with no check against the DNA. TRBV21-1 is annotated as a pseudogene. This CDR3 contains 17 residues. CDR3 nucleotide sequence: TGTGCCAGCAGCAAAGGATTTAGGGACTGTAGCACAGATACGCAGTATTTT. This codes for CASSKGFRDCSTDTQYF.